Listed below are T cell receptor beta chains from one sample, sequenced in a study of cytotoxic CD8 clonotypes in ibrutinib-treated CLL. Sequenced by immunoSEQ multiplex PCR; TCRdb stores in-frame clones only, minus some. The sample lists roughly 53,000 clones, approximately 54% seen once, with 20% to 30% in the top ten. The sample was PBMCs, taken at disease progression, from a patient treated with ibrutinib. These receptors came from a human donor with chronic lymphocytic leukemia. The CDR3 runs from the conserved cysteine through the conserved F or W. D genes are given only for firm matches. Where a row states a size, it is once, few, many or the class of an expanded clone; other rows omit it.

TRBV5-6	few	TRBJ1-2	.	TGTGCCAGCAGCTTGGCACAGTCCGTCTATGGCTACACCTTC	CASSLAQSVYGYTF
TRBV4-2	.	TRBJ2-1	.	TGTGCCAGCAGCCAAGATCTCGGGTCACAGTTCTTC	CASSQDLGSQFF
TRBV7-2	many	TRBJ1-2	.	TGTGCCAGCAGCCCCCAGCAGGGAATAGAGTATGGCTACACCTTC	CASSPQQGIEYGYTF
TRBV29-1	many	TRBJ1-5	.	TGCAGCGTTGCCACCGGGACAATAAATCAGCCCCAGCATTTT	CSVATGTINQPQHF
TRBV5-8	few	TRBJ2-3	.	TGTGCCAGCAGGGAGGGGGAAAGCACAGATACGCAGTATTTT	CASREGESTDTQYF
TRBV6-1	.	TRBJ2-7	.	TGTGCCAGCAGTGAATTGGGTTACGAGCAGTACTTC	CASSELGYEQYF
TRBV4-2	few	TRBJ1-1	.	TGTGCCAGCAGCTTAGACAGGATGAACACTGAAGCTTTCTTT	CASSLDRMNTEAFF
TRBV28	few	TRBJ2-5	.	TGTGCCAGCGGAAGAGGTATGACGGAGCAAGAGACCCAGTACTTC	CASGRGMTEQETQYF
TRBV7-9	few	TRBJ1-3	.	TGTGCCAGCAGCTCCGAAGGGACACGGAGAAACACCATATATTTT	CASSSEGTRRNTIYF
TRBV5-6	.	TRBJ2-5	.	TGTGCCAGCAGCTTCTCTAGGGGAGAGACCCAGTACTTC	CASSFSRGETQYF
TRBV7-9	.	TRBJ2-4	.	TGTGCCAGCAGCCCCCCAGTACTTGGACTAGCCAAAAACATTCAGTACTTC	CASSPPVLGLAKNIQYF
TRBV9	few	TRBJ2-1	.	TGTGCCAGCAGCGCCGAGGGTGAGCAGTTCTTC	CASSAEGEQFF
TRBV2	many	TRBJ2-3	TRBD2	TGTGCCAGCAGTGATAAACATGGGGAGGGTACAGATACGCAGTATTTT	CASSDKHGEGTDTQYF
TRBV6-5	once	TRBJ1-2	TRBD1	TGTGCCAGCAGTTACGGACAGGGTATTGGTGGCTACACCTTC	CASSYGQGIGGYTF
TRBV19	few	TRBJ2-2	TRBD2	TGTGCCAGTCGGTCTAGCGGGAACACCGGGGAGCTGTTTTTT	CASRSSGNTGELFF
TRBV4-2	.	TRBJ2-1	.	TGTGCCAGCAGCCAAGAATCGGGCGGTGAGCAGTTCTTC	CASSQESGGEQFF
TRBV19	few	TRBJ2-7	TRBD2	TGTGCCAGTAGTATAGTAGCGGGGAGCTACGAGCAGTACTTC	CASSIVAGSYEQYF
TRBV11-2	.	TRBJ2-7	.	TGTGCCAGCAGGCCGGAAGGAGTCGGCGAGCAGTACTTC	CASRPEGVGEQYF
TRBV28	once	TRBJ1-5	.	TGTGCCAGCAGTTCTATGGAGAGCAATCAGCCCCAGCATTTT	CASSSMESNQPQHF
TRBV7-2	.	TRBJ1-4	TRBD1	TGTGCCAGCAGCCAAGACAGGGGGCAACGAAAACTGTTTTTT	CASSQDRGQRKLFF
TRBV5-6	.	TRBJ2-1	TRBD1	TGTGCCAGCAGCTTCCGAAGGACAGGGGGCTACAATGAGCAGTTCTTC	CASSFRRTGGYNEQFF
TRBV5-1	.	TRBJ1-1	TRBD1	TGCGCCAGCAGCTTGGGACAGGGGGCAAGACGGAACACTGAAGCTTTCTTT	CASSLGQGARRNTEAFF
TRBV7-9	.	TRBJ2-5	.	TGTGCCAGCAGCCAAGGACAGTACCAAGAGACCCAGTACTTC	CASSQGQYQETQYF
TRBV11-3	.	TRBJ2-3	.	TGTGCCAGCAGCTTAGAACCCAGCACAGATACGCAGTATTTT	CASSLEPSTDTQYF
TRBV6-1	once	TRBJ2-2	.	TGTGCCAGCAGAGAAACTAGTTCCGGGGAGCTGTTTTTT	CASRETSSGELFF
TRBV27	few	TRBJ2-7	.	TGTGCCAGCAGTTTAGGTGGCTCCTTCTCCTACGAGCAGTACTTC	CASSLGGSFSYEQYF
TRBV4-1	.	TRBJ1-3	.	TGCGCCAGCAGCCATCCCCCGGGCGGAAACACCATATATTTT	CASSHPPGGNTIYF
TRBV30	few	TRBJ2-2	TRBD2	TGTGCCTGGAGAGGGATAGCGGGGTCGGACGGGGAGCTGTTTTTT	CAWRGIAGSDGELFF
TRBV6-5	.	TRBJ1-4	.	TGTGCCAGCAGTTACGGAGGGGGTCGCGGTGAAAAACTGTTTTTT	CASSYGGGRGEKLFF
TRBV4-1	.	TRBJ1-4	.	TGCGCCAGCAGCCAAGTGGGGGTAGGCGAAAAACTGTTTTTT	CASSQVGVGEKLFF
TRBV28	few	TRBJ2-7	.	TGTGCCAGCAGTATAGCGGAGGGGACCTACGAGCAGTACTTC	CASSIAEGTYEQYF
TRBV7-6	.	TRBJ2-7	.	TGTGCCAGCCCCTTGAGGCGGTCCAGGACCTACGAGCAGTACTTC	CASPLRRSRTYEQYF
TRBV2	few	TRBJ2-3	TRBD2	TGTGCCAGCAAACGGACTAGCGGGAGGGAATATACGCAGTATTTT	CASKRTSGREYTQYF
TRBV4-3	.	TRBJ2-7	TRBD1	TGCGCCAGCAGCCAAGAGGACAGGGGGAACCACGAGCAGTACTTC	CASSQEDRGNHEQYF
TRBV18	few	TRBJ2-7	TRBD1	TGTGCCAGCTCACCACTCGGGGACAGGGGGACCTACGAGCAGTACTTC	CASSPLGDRGTYEQYF
TRBV27	once	TRBJ2-7	TRBD2	TGTGCCAGCAGCTACCAGTCACTAGCGGGGTACGAGCAGTACTTC	CASSYQSLAGYEQYF
TRBV30	few	TRBJ1-1	TRBD1	TGTGCCTACTACAGGGGCCCTCAGGCTGAAGCTTTCTTT	CAYYRGPQAEAFF
TRBV28	.	TRBJ1-1	.	TGTGCCAGCAGCTCCCTCGGGGTCCAGAACACTGAAGCTTTCTTT	CASSSLGVQNTEAFF
TRBV18	once	TRBJ2-7	.	TGTGCCAGCTCACCTTCAATGGGGTTCACCTACGAGCAGTACTTC	CASSPSMGFTYEQYF
TRBV4-2	.	TRBJ1-3	.	TGTGCCAGCAGGACGGGAGCAAAAGTCTCTGGAAACACCATATATTTT	CASRTGAKVSGNTIYF
TRBV29-1	many	TRBJ1-1	.	TGCAGCTCCCGGGTAGGGAACACTGAAGCTTTCTTT	CSSRVGNTEAFF
TRBV5-6	few	TRBJ2-7	.	TGTGCCAGCAGCTTTAGGGACGAGCAGTACTTC	CASSFRDEQYF
TRBV5-8	.	TRBJ1-6	.	TGTGCCACCGAGAGCTCCTATAATTCACCCCTCCACTTT	CATESSYNSPLHF
TRBV11-1	many	TRBJ2-7	TRBD1	TGTGCCAGCAGTTGGGACAGGGACGAGCAGTACTTC	CASSWDRDEQYF
TRBV13	few	TRBJ2-2	TRBD1	TGTGCCAGCAGCTTACCCCTGGGACAGGGTGGGACCGGGGAGCTGTTTTTT	CASSLPLGQGGTGELFF
TRBV9	medium-sized	TRBJ2-2	.	TGTGCCAGCAGCGTACGGACCGGGGAGCTGTTTTTT	CASSVRTGELFF
TRBV7-2	.	TRBJ2-5	.	TGTGCCAGCAGCCACGGAGGTCTTCAAGAGACCCAGTACTTC	CASSHGGLQETQYF
TRBV19	few	TRBJ2-4	.	TGTGCCAGTAGTATAGATCGGAGGGGGGCGAACATTCAGTACTTC	CASSIDRRGANIQYF
TRBV18	.	TRBJ2-2	.	TGTGCCAGCTCACCGACAAGGGCCGGGGAGCTGTTTTTT	CASSPTRAGELFF
TRBV23-1	.	TRBJ2-3	.	TGCGCCAGCATCCAATTCGTCAGGGGTACCCCAAACACAGATACGCAGTATTTT	CASIQFVRGTPNTDTQYF
TRBV4-2	.	TRBJ2-3	TRBD2	TGTGCCAGCAGCCCTCCCTTAGCGGGCCGGGGCGGGGATACGCAGTATTTT	CASSPPLAGRGGDTQYF
TRBV30	few	TRBJ1-2	.	TGTGCCTGGAGTGTCTACGGCGGCTATGGCTACACCTTC	CAWSVYGGYGYTF
TRBV5-4	.	TRBJ2-3	.	TGTGCCAGCAGCTTGAAGTCGGCGGGGGCCTACACAGATACGCAGTATTTT	CASSLKSAGAYTDTQYF
TRBV5-8	many	TRBJ1-4	TRBD1	TGTGCCAGCAGCATTGGACAGGCCGCAACTAATGAAAAACTGTTTTTT	CASSIGQAATNEKLFF